A selection of T cell receptor beta chains follows, all from one sample in a study of human T cells and chemical hapten exposure. TCRdb reprocessed the RACE reads via MiXCR and lists one record per CDR3 protein. The sample records 300,000 to 450,000 distinct CDR3 sequences, about 5% being singletons. This specimen was whole blood, taken in connection with sensitization to the hapten diphenylcyclopropenone (DPC). These receptors were obtained from a woman aged 18-29 years with alopecia areata. Some clones in this sample may be carry-over from other donors' samples. Each CDR3 is given with its conserved first and last residue. Fields, in order: D gene, V gene, J gene, clone size, CDR3 protein, CDR3 DNA. D genes are given only for firm matches. The size field is filled for only some rows; it gives once, few, many or a size class.

D: .; V: TRBV27; J: TRBJ2-5; size: .; CDR3: CATGSSALETQYF; DNA: TGTGCCACCGGGTCTAGCGCTCTCGAGACCCAGTACTTC
D: .; V: TRBV7-2; J: TRBJ1-4; size: many; CDR3: CASSLGSTNEKLFF; DNA: TGTGCCAGCAGCTTAGGCTCGACTAATGAAAAACTGTTTTTT
D: .; V: TRBV20-1; J: TRBJ1-3; size: .; CDR3: CSLQGPGNTIYF; DNA: TGCAGCCTACAGGGCCCTGGAAACACCATATATTTT
D: .; V: TRBV6-6; J: TRBJ1-2; size: few; CDR3: CASRQLRGGYTF; DNA: TGTGCCAGCAGGCAGCTCCGGGGCGGCTACACCTTC
D: TRBD1; V: TRBV14; J: TRBJ1-1; size: .; CDR3: CASSLTGWSTEAFF; DNA: TGTGCCAGCAGCCTGACAGGGTGGAGTACTGAAGCTTTCTTT
D: .; V: TRBV29-1; J: TRBJ1-2; size: .; CDR3: CSVFKGNYGYTF; DNA: TGCAGCGTGTTTAAGGGAAACTATGGCTACACCTTC
D: .; V: TRBV20-1; J: TRBJ1-2; size: few; CDR3: CSARADSTGMDANYGYTF; DNA: TGCAGTGCTAGGGCGGATTCCACAGGGATGGACGCTAACTATGGCTACACCTTC
D: TRBD1; V: TRBV25-1; J: TRBJ2-7; size: .; CDR3: CASSEWTGYEQYF; DNA: TGTGCCAGCAGTGAATGGACAGGCTACGAGCAGTACTTC
D: .; V: TRBV27; J: TRBJ2-3; size: few; CDR3: CASSRGGPIETQYF; DNA: TGTGCCAGCTCCCGGGGAGGTCCAATTGAGACGCAGTATTTT
D: .; V: TRBV10-3; J: TRBJ2-1; size: few; CDR3: CAISESMGNEQFF; DNA: TGTGCCATCAGTGAGTCGATGGGGAATGAGCAGTTCTTC
D: TRBD2; V: TRBV3-1; J: TRBJ2-3; size: many; CDR3: CASSRDLSSGGLGDTQYF; DNA: TGTGCCAGCAGCCGAGACTTGTCAAGCGGGGGGTTGGGAGATACGCAGTATTTT
D: TRBD1; V: TRBV7-8; J: TRBJ2-2; size: few; CDR3: CASSWTGTGELFF; DNA: TGTGCCAGCAGCTGGACAGGCACCGGGGAGCTGTTTTTT
D: .; V: TRBV10-3; J: TRBJ2-5; size: .; CDR3: CATRNRQETQYF; DNA: TGTGCCACCAGAAACCGTCAAGAGACCCAGTACTTC
D: .; V: TRBV4-3; J: TRBJ1-2; size: .; CDR3: CASSQVSDGSRGGYTF; DNA: TGCGCCAGCAGCCAAGTTTCCGACGGGAGTAGAGGTGGCTACACCTTC
D: TRBD1; V: TRBV10-3; J: TRBJ2-5; size: .; CDR3: CAISFGTAEETQYF; DNA: TGTGCCATCAGTTTCGGGACAGCCGAAGAGACCCAGTACTTC
D: TRBD1; V: TRBV7-9; J: TRBJ1-2; size: few; CDR3: CASSRDRGTGYTF; DNA: TGTGCCAGCAGCAGGGACAGGGGGACTGGCTACACCTTC
D: .; V: TRBV9; J: TRBJ2-7; size: few; CDR3: CASSERGVVGTPHPWEYF; DNA: TGTGCCAGCAGCGAGAGAGGGGTTGTCGGGACACCACACCCTTGGGAGTACTTC